This T cell receptor (beta chain) was sequenced for a study of T-cell reconstitution after alpha-beta-depleted transplantation in children. Germline trimming cut 5 bases from V and 1 base from J; bases unmatched to any gene: 9. The CDR3 contains 18 residues. Germline assignment: CDR1 SGHAT and CDR2 FQNNGV. For TCRbeta, the library was prepared with unique molecular identifiers. TCRdb fed the PCR reads into MiXCR, producing one record per CDR3 protein. Of approximately 240,000 distinct CDR3 sequences listed, 8% to 10% are singletons. The source is a human donor who donated a stem cell graft to a child with acute lymphoblastic leukemia. The chain uses TRBV11-2 and TRBJ2-2; the match to TRBD2 covers 11 bases. The sample in question was PBMCs from the stem cell graft donor, obtained from the stem cell graft. CDR3 in amino acids: CASSTSSGGAWNTGELFF. The CDR3 nucleotides read TGTGCCAGCAGCACAAGTAGCGGGGGGGCCTGGAACACCGGGGAGCTGTTTTTT.